Listed below are T cell receptor beta chains from one sample, sequenced in a study of shared clonotypes between healthy human individuals. TCRdb keeps only in-frame clones here, not all; method: immunoSEQ multiplex PCR. The sample carries around 650,000 clones, approximately 96% recorded once. The sequencing sample was made of naive CD8+ T cells sorted from blood. The receptors shown here come from a woman in her twenties or thirties in good health. Each CDR3 is given with its conserved first and last residue. A D gene is named only where the DNA matches it firmly.

J	D	V	CDR3	DNA
TRBJ2-7	.	TRBV5-1	CASSLPAARAREQYF	TGCGCCAGCAGTTTACCCGCAGCGAGAGCGAGGGAGCAGTACTTC
TRBJ2-7	.	TRBV6-5	CASSYYGETRYEQYF	TGTGCCAGCAGTTACTATGGGGAAACGCGGTACGAGCAGTACTTC
TRBJ2-6	.	TRBV4-1	CASSQAYRVEAGANVLTF	TGCGCCAGCAGCCAAGCATACAGGGTCGAGGCTGGGGCCAACGTCCTGACTTTC
TRBJ2-7	.	TRBV29-1	CSVVGTVAYEQYF	TGCAGCGTTGTGGGAACTGTGGCCTACGAGCAGTACTTC
TRBJ1-2	.	TRBV29-1	CSAPDITFPNYGYTF	TGCAGCGCACCGGACATTACATTCCCAAACTATGGCTACACCTTC
TRBJ2-3	.	TRBV7-9	CASSLIRGSTDTQYF	TGTGCCAGCAGCTTAATCAGGGGTAGCACAGATACGCAGTATTTT
TRBJ1-5	.	TRBV19	CASSHGAPGPGPNQPQHF	TGTGCCAGTAGTCACGGGGCGCCGGGTCCCGGGCCTAATCAGCCCCAGCATTTT
TRBJ1-3	TRBD1	TRBV6-1	CASSGGQGTRVNTIYF	TGTGCCAGCAGTGGGGGACAGGGGACTCGAGTAAACACCATATATTTT
TRBJ1-4	.	TRBV2	CASSEGLSTLANDEKLFF	TGTGCCAGCAGCGAAGGACTGTCGACCCTCGCTAATGATGAAAAACTGTTTTTT
TRBJ2-1	TRBD2	TRBV29-1	CSVSGGRHPGDEQFF	TGCAGCGTCAGTGGCGGGAGGCACCCGGGAGATGAGCAGTTCTTC
TRBJ2-3	TRBD2	TRBV27	CASSSGGRLADTQYF	TGTGCCAGTTCCAGCGGGGGGAGATTGGCAGATACGCAGTATTTT
TRBJ1-2	.	TRBV11-2	CAIRERVGYGYTF	TGTGCCATCAGAGAAAGGGTAGGGTATGGCTACACCTTC
TRBJ2-1	TRBD2	TRBV5-1	CASSPGASGYNEQFF	TGCGCCAGCAGCCCCGGGGCTAGCGGCTACAATGAGCAGTTCTTC